This T cell receptor beta chain is from a study of OX40 agonist ivuxolimab in advanced cancers. General study results and limits: By week 6 at 0.1 to 3.0 mg/kg, blood CD4+ and CD8+ T cells had expanded clonally.

Germline values: CDR1 WSHSY, CDR2 SAAADI. The CDR3 is 11 residues long. With 8 bases removed from V and 10 bases from J, the gap between germline ends came to 12 bases. As concerns this clone: The antigen is unknown.

Assay: immunoSEQ multiplex PCR; the TCRdb copy retains only in-frame clones and omits some. The sample yields around 58,000 clones, approximately 89% seen once. The clonotype originates from an adult with an advanced solid tumor such as melanoma, head and neck, liver or kidney cancer. The sequencing here drew on CD4+ or CD8+ T cells sorted from blood, taken in a trial of the OX40 agonist ivuxolimab. The V gene is TRBV10-2, the J gene TRBJ2-1; no clear D. The CDR3 here is CASGRAGEQFF. The CDR3 DNA is TGCGCCAGCGGAAGGGCCGGGGAGCAGTTCTTC.